This T cell receptor beta chain derives from a study of blood T cell repertoires in COVID-19. Study context: Italy, Spain and the United States were the sources of the convalescent and acute COVID-19 samples. In each case, the material was cDNA or gDNA derived from T cells, B-cell-depleted T cells, or PBMCs.

Participants were placed into cohorts based on the clinical history they reported. Original processing methods: How many nucleated cells were present was estimated from reference gene primer amplification. Libraries were prepared by immunoSEQ multiplex PCR; TCRdb keeps only in-frame clonotypes and omits some of them. That table supplies the V and J calls and clone size; D and trimming were determined from the DNA. The table records 200,000 or so clones, over 75% of them present only once. V trimming: 4 bases; J trimming: 5 bases; junction bases outside the gene matches: 2. The CDR3 runs 13 residues. Germline-derived CDR1 and CDR2 are MNHEY and SMNVEV (reference sequence).

The TCR sequence derives from a woman aged 18-30 years in a cohort exposed to, infected with or recovered from COVID-19 (not recorded which). The material sequenced was PBMCs or T cells enriched from blood (not recorded which). V is TRBV27 and J is TRBJ2-1; 7 nucleotides agree with TRBD1. CDR3 region: CASSYTGDNEQFF. The CDR3 bases are TGTGCCAGCAGTTACACAGGGGACAATGAGCAGTTCTTC.